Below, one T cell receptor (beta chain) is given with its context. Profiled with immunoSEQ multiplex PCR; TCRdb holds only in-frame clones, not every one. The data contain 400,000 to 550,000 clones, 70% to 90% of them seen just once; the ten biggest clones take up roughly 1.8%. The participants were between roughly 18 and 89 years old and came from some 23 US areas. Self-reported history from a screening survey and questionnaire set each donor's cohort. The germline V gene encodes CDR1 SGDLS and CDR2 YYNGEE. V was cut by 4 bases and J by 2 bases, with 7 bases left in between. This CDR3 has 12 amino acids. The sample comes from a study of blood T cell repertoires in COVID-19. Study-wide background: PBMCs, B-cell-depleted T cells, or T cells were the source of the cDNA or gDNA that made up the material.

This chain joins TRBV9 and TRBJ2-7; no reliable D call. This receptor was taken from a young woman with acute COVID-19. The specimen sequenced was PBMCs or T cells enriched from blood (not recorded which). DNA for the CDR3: TGTGCCAGCAGCCAATTTCCCTACGAGCAGTACTTC. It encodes CASSQFPYEQYF.